One sample yielded the 20 T cell receptor beta chains listed below, sequenced in a study of CD4 T cells in relation to SARS-CoV-2 and coronaviruses. The data were produced by immunoSEQ multiplex PCR, yet TCRdb's version contains in-frame clones alone and is incomplete. The table lists about 64,000 clones, roughly 93% of them singletons. CD4+ T cells from unexposed donors were obtained before the COVID-19 pandemic (2011-2018). What was sequenced was naive CD4+ T cells from PBMCs. Subset in this sample: naive CD4+ T cells isolated by negative enrichment. The receptor source for this set is a human donor in good health.

The rearrangement links TRBV7-6 to TRBJ2-3; D call uncertain. Trimming shortened V by 2 bases and J by 1 base, and 10 bases separated the two germline ends. The CDR3 consists of 15 residues. The germline gives CDR1 SGHVS, CDR2 FNYEAQ. The CDR3: CASSLRSFGTDTQYF. CDR3 DNA sequence: TGTGCCAGCAGCTTACGTAGTTTCGGCACAGATACGCAGTATTTT.

The chain couples TRBV7-9 to TRBJ1-5; D is uncertain. V shed 5 bases and J shed 0 bases, with 8 bases lying between them. Germline assignment: CDR1 SEHNR and CDR2 FQNEAQ (reference sequence). This CDR3 region has 14 residues. CDR3 bases: TGTGCCAGCAGCCGGTCGAGTAGCAATCAGCCCCAGCATTTT. This sequence encodes CASSRSSSNQPQHF.

The chain combines TRBV19 with TRBJ2-2; D unresolved. Trimming pared 3 bases from V and 8 bases from J, leaving 10 bases between. Germline V gives CDR1 LNHDA, CDR2 SQIVND (reference sequence). CDR3 length: 13 residues. The CDR3 DNA is TGTGCCAGTAGTATCTCCATCCTTGGGGAGCTGTTTTTT. This translates into CASSISILGELFF.

In the case of this clone: Other DNA sequences in this sample translate to the same CDR3. The chain has TRBV27 and TRBJ2-3, with D possibly TRBD2 on 5 matching bases. Looked up from germline, CDR1 is MNHEY and CDR2 is SMNVEV (reference sequence). Trimming removed 5 bases at V and 1 base at J, with 10 bases between. This CDR3 region has 14 residues. The CDR3 DNA is TGTGCCAGCAGTCCCGGACTTCGCACAGATACGCAGTATTTT. It yields the protein CASSPGLRTDTQYF.

J is TRBJ1-3 and V is TRBV19; D is ambiguous. The CDR3 is 16 residues long. In germline, CDR1 is LNHDA, CDR2 SQIVND (reference sequence). Trimming pared 3 bases from V and 1 base from J, leaving 13 bases between. The CDR3 bases are TGTGCCAGTAGTATCTACAGAAAGTCTTCTGGAAACACCATATATTTT. Amino acids: CASSIYRKSSGNTIYF.

The chain has TRBV18 and TRBJ2-6; 7 nucleotides match TRBD1. The trim removed 3 bases at V and 2 bases at J, leaving 4 bases unmatched. The CDR3 is 16 residues long. The germline CDR1 and CDR2 sequences are KGHSH and LQKENI. CDR3 DNA sequence: TGTGCCAGCTCACCGAAGCAGGGGGCTGGGGCCAACGTCCTGACTTTC. Amino acids: CASSPKQGAGANVLTF.

The J gene is TRBJ1-4, the V gene TRBV9; a weak D match, TRBD1 (6 bases). CDR1 is SGDLS, CDR2 YYNGEE, per germline. Deletions cut 0 bases from V and 5 bases from J, with 17 bases between. This CDR3 has 17 amino acids. DNA of the CDR3: TGTGCCAGCAGCGTAGGGGGGGCTGGAACCATAAATGAAAAACTGTTTTTT. Its protein product is CASSVGGAGTINEKLFF.

This chain uses TRBV5-1 with TRBJ1-5; D is unresolved. Germline CDR1 SGHRS, CDR2 YFSETQ. The CDR3 has 14 amino acids. Trimming cost V 4 bases and J 1 base, with 9 bases left between them. The CDR3 spells CASSPRGSNQPQHF. The CDR3, as DNA: TGCGCCAGCAGCCCGCGTGGAAGCAATCAGCCCCAGCATTTT.

This rearrangement joins TRBV28 to TRBJ2-7, with D possibly being TRBD1 or TRBD2 (6 bases each). V was clipped by 6 bases and J by 0 bases, with 15 bases between them. This CDR3 comprises 15 residues. Germline V lookup: CDR1 MDHEN, CDR2 SYDVKM. The CDR3 DNA is TGTGCCAGCAGCGGGGGCGACAGAAGCTCCTACGAGCAGTACTTC. Its translation: CASSGGDRSSYEQYF. The complete variable domain, with remaining parts taken from reference TRBV28 and TRBJ2-7, reads DVKVTQSSRYLVKRTGEKVFLECVQDMDHENMFWYRQDPGLGLRLIYFSYDVKMKEKGDIPEGYSVSREKKERFSLILESASTNQTSMYLCASSGGDRSSYEQYFGPGTRLTVT.

The gene calls are TRBV18 and TRBJ1-2; TRBD1 matches at 10 bases. With 3 bases clipped from V and 0 bases from J, the junction kept 10 bases outside the gene matches. Germline V gene sequence: CDR1 KGHSH, CDR2 LQKENI. This CDR3 is 18 amino acids long. CDR3 residues: CASSPTVPGQGPNYGYTF. The CDR3 DNA reads TGTGCCAGCTCACCCACCGTCCCGGGACAGGGGCCTAACTATGGCTACACCTTC.

The rearrangement joins TRBV2 to TRBJ2-1; possible D gene TRBD2, 5 bases. The germline V gene has CDR1 SNHLY and CDR2 FYNNEI. The V end was cut by 6 bases, the J end by 9 bases, with 21 bases between. CDR3 size: 15 residues. CDR3 in amino acids: CASSQNEDWVVEQFF. The CDR3 coding sequence is TGTGCCAGCAGCCAGAATGAGGACTGGGTAGTTGAGCAGTTCTTC.

This chain connects TRBV9 to TRBJ2-5, with 12 bases that match TRBD2. There are 19 residues in the CDR3. V lost 0 bases, J lost 3 bases, and 12 bases stayed unmatched. CDR1 is SGDLS, CDR2 YYNGEE, per germline. This chain's CDR3 is CASSVDQGSGLAGKETQYF. CDR3 DNA sequence: TGTGCCAGCAGCGTAGACCAGGGTTCAGGACTAGCGGGAAAAGAGACCCAGTACTTC.

The rearrangement uses TRBV18 and TRBJ2-5; TRBD2 matches at 7 bases. With 9 bases clipped from V and 2 bases from J, the junction kept 9 bases outside the gene matches. This CDR3 is built from 14 residues. From germline, CDR1 is KGHSH and CDR2 LQKENI. The CDR3 loop reads CASLGVGGQETQYF. In nucleotides, the CDR3 is TGTGCCAGTCTAGGAGTCGGGGGGCAAGAGACCCAGTACTTC.

The V gene is TRBV10-2, the J gene TRBJ2-5; D unresolved. Per the germline V gene, CDR1 is WSHSY and CDR2 is SAAADI. V was shortened by 5 bases and J by 4 bases, with 14 bases between the two germline ends. The CDR3 loop spans 14 amino acids. As DNA, the CDR3 is TGCGCCAGCAGTCAGGTGGCACAATTAGAGACCCAGTACTTC. Amino acid sequence: CASSQVAQLETQYF.

The chain joins TRBV24-1 to TRBJ2-5, with 9 positions matching TRBD1. Germline CDR1 is KGHDR and CDR2 is SFDVKD. There are 15 residues in the CDR3. J lost 5 bases, V lost 1 base, and 4 bases had no gene match. CDR3 coding DNA: TGTGCCACCAGTGATTTAGGACAGGGGCAGGAGACCCAGTACTTC. This encodes CATSDLGQGQETQYF.

The CDR3 DNA sequence: TGTGCCAGCAGCCAGGGGACACTCCAAGAGACCCAGTACTTC. This sequence encodes CASSQGTLQETQYF. The chain couples TRBV4-2 to TRBJ2-5; TRBD1 is a possible D gene (6 bases). The ends were cut back, 3 bases at V and 1 base at J, with 9 bases in the middle. The CDR3 covers 14 residues. Germline values: CDR1 LGHNA, CDR2 YNFKEQ.

The chain combines TRBV28 with TRBJ2-1, with D possibly matching TRBD2 (6 bases). This CDR3 has 15 amino acids. Germline CDR1 reads MDHEN; CDR2 reads SYDVKM. Trimming stripped 3 bases from V and 5 bases from J, with 14 bases between. In DNA, the CDR3 is TGTGCCAGCAGTTTTCCGGGGGTGGCTAACAATGAGCAGTTCTTC. Its translation is CASSFPGVANNEQFF.

The rearrangement links TRBV5-1 to TRBJ2-7; 10 bases map to TRBD1. V shed 0 bases and J 8 bases; nucleotides not matched to a gene: 11. Germline CDR1 and CDR2: SGHRS and YFSETQ. There are 16 residues in the CDR3. CDR3 sequence (DNA): TGCGCCAGCAGCTTGGATGGGACAGGGGCGCTTCCTCAGCAGTACTTC. This gives the protein CASSLDGTGALPQQYF.

V gene TRBV6-5 combines with J gene TRBJ2-2; 9 nucleotides line up with TRBD2. This CDR3 has 16 amino acids. Germline V gene lookup returns CDR1 MNHEY and CDR2 SVGAGI. The V segment lost 0 bases and the J segment 6 bases; nucleotides outside the gene matches: 5. CDR3 nucleotides: TGTGCCAGCAGTTACTCTTGGACTAGCGTAGCCGGGGAGCTGTTTTTT. Its protein is CASSYSWTSVAGELFF.

The chain carries TRBV13 and TRBJ1-2; 11 nucleotides match TRBD1. CDR1 and CDR2 from the germline V gene are PRHDT and FYEKMQ (reference sequence). This CDR3 region has 13 residues. After removal of 3 bases from V and 7 bases from J, the junction contained 1 base not matched to a gene. The CDR3, as DNA: TGTGCCAGCAGCTTTGGGACAGGGGGTGGCTACACCTTC. Amino acids: CASSFGTGGGYTF.